The next 9 T cell receptor beta chains were all read from a single sample in a study of early stage breast cancer tumors. Data came from immunoSEQ multiplex PCR; TCRdb stores just in-frame clones and leaves some out. The sample has more than 60,000 clones; more than 60% are singletons. The sample taken for sequencing was blood. These receptor sequences come from a person aged 55 to 75 with breast cancer.

The chain links TRBV6-5 to TRBJ2-1; 8 nucleotides match TRBD2. Germline CDR1 and CDR2: MNHEY and SVGAGI. The CDR3 has 14 residues. V gave up 6 bases and J gave up 5 bases; unmatched junction bases: 6. This CDR3 reads CASSRAGEHNEQFF. CDR3 bases: TGTGCCAGCAGCCGAGCGGGAGAGCACAATGAGCAGTTCTTC.

The rearrangement uses TRBV15 and TRBJ1-5, with unresolved D. The length of the CDR3 is 15 residues. V was clipped by 5 bases and J by 7 bases, with 18 bases between them. Looked up from germline, CDR1 is LNHNV and CDR2 is YYDKDF (reference sequence). In DNA form, the CDR3 reads TGTGCCACCAGCGTAGGGTCTGACGGGGTGCAGCCCCAGCATTTT. Protein: CATSVGSDGVQPQHF.

The chain recombines TRBV30 with TRBJ2-6; D ambiguous. Germline V gene lookup returns CDR1 GTSNPN and CDR2 SVGIG (reference sequence). With 5 bases removed from V and 2 bases from J, the gap between germline ends came to 4 bases. This CDR3 spans 12 amino acids. In DNA form, the CDR3 reads TGTGCCTGGGAGCCTGGGGCCAACGTCCTGACTTTC. It yields the protein CAWEPGANVLTF.

The sample holds a few counts of this clone. V is TRBV7-8 and J is TRBJ2-5, with D hard to call. V was trimmed by 7 bases and J by 0 bases, leaving 3 bases between them. This CDR3 comprises 11 residues. From germline, CDR1 is SGHVS and CDR2 FQNEAQ. CDR3 DNA: TGTGCCAGCACGAACCAAGAGACCCAGTACTTC. It codes for CASTNQETQYF. Supplemented by reference TRBV7-8 and TRBJ2-5, the full variable domain reads GAGVSQSPRYKVAKRGQDVALRCDPISGHVSLFWYQQALGQGPEFLTYFQNEAQLDKSGLPSDRFFAERPEGSVSTLKIQRTQQEDSAVYLCASTNQETQYFGPGTRLLVL.

This chain joins TRBV5-4 and TRBJ1-2; D is uncertain. Germline lookup yields CDR1 SGHNT and CDR2 YYREEE (reference sequence). This CDR3 region has 14 residues. Trimming took 5 bases from V and 4 from J, leaving 15 bases between them. DNA of the CDR3: TGTGCCAGCAGAATTGAGGCGGGTGTCTATGGCTACACCTTC. Its protein is CASRIEAGVYGYTF.

The V gene is TRBV27, the J gene TRBJ2-3; D is perhaps TRBD1 or TRBD2 (6 bases each). Trimming removed 4 bases from V and 4 bases from J, with 18 bases in between. CDR1 is MNHEY and CDR2 is SMNVEV in the germline V gene (reference sequence). This CDR3 contains 16 residues. CDR3 sequence reads: CASSSEGGRRADTQYF. CDR3 DNA sequence: TGTGCCAGCAGTTCCGAGGGGGGACGTCGCGCAGATACGCAGTATTTT.

The chain joins TRBV27 to TRBJ2-7; D uncertain. This CDR3 spans 16 amino acids. Trimming left V 3 bases short and J 2 bases short, with 17 bases between. Germline loops: CDR1 MNHEY, CDR2 SMNVEV (reference sequence). The DNA of the CDR3 is TGTGCCAGCAGTTTGTTAGACGGAGTTCCCCCCTACGAGCAGTACTTC. This translates into CASSLLDGVPPYEQYF.

This clone has just a few counts. This chain connects TRBV9 to TRBJ2-7; TRBD2 agrees at 10 bases. V dropped 3 bases and J dropped 7; count of bases not matched to a gene: 16. The CDR3 contains 17 residues. Per the germline V gene, CDR1 is SGDLS and CDR2 is YYNGEE. CDR3 protein: CASSAQIAGGLRGEQYF. CDR3 bases: TGTGCCAGCAGCGCTCAGATAGCGGGAGGACTCAGAGGAGAGCAGTACTTC.

The V and J genes are TRBV7-6 and TRBJ2-5, with D unresolved. Per the germline V gene, CDR1 is SGHVS and CDR2 is FNYEAQ. Trimming took 1 base from V and 4 from J, leaving 7 bases between them. The CDR3 sequence is 13 residues long. In DNA, the CDR3 is TGTGCCAGCAGCTTAGAATCCCGAGAGACCCAGTACTTC. Protein product: CASSLESRETQYF.